This passage covers 10 T cell receptor beta chains from one sample sequenced in a study of T-cell memory formation after mild COVID-19. Each CDR3 protein gets one entry after TCRdb re-called the 5' RACE reads with MiXCR. The repertoire holds roughly 200,000 distinct CDR3 sequences, with just over 9.5% as singletons. The sequenced sample consisted of PBMCs or a T cell subset sorted from them (not recorded which). These receptors were obtained from a man between 18 and 35 years old who had mild COVID-19 (a few samples of this study predate the infection). Cell type and time point are not known.

V usage is TRBV19 and J usage is TRBJ1-5, with 7 nucleotides matching TRBD1. The V gene's germline CDR1 is LNHDA and CDR2 SQIVND (reference sequence). CDR3 length: 16 amino acids. V was pared by 0 bases and J by 7 bases, with 9 bases of the junction left unmatched. For the CDR3, the DNA is TGTGCCAGTAGTATAGATCAAAGGGGGCTCCGCCAGCCCCAGCATTTT. Translating gives CASSIDQRGLRQPQHF.

This clonotype was seen more than once but under ten times. This chain connects TRBV6-5 to TRBJ1-1, with no clear D. In germline, CDR1 is MNHEY, CDR2 SVGAGI. The V end lost 2 bases, the J end lost 5 bases, and 9 bases lay between the germline ends. CDR3 length: 13 amino acids. The CDR3 DNA follows: TGTGCCAGCAGTTACCGTCCGGAGACTGAAGCTTTCTTT. Protein sequence: CASSYRPETEAFF.

The CDR3 nucleotides are TGTGCCAGCCAAATTTCTAGATCGCGGGGGCCGAGTACGCAGTATTTT. It translates to CASQISRSRGPSTQYF. This chain uses TRBV7-2 with TRBJ2-3; D perhaps matches TRBD2 (7 bases). Germline V gives CDR1 SGHTA, CDR2 FQGNSA. The V end was cut by 8 bases, the J end by 8 bases, with 26 bases between. This CDR3 spans 16 amino acids.

CDR3 protein: CASSEGTPDQPQHF. Here the CDR3 DNA reads TGCGCCAGCAGCGAGGGGACACCAGATCAGCCCCAGCATTTT. The chain joins TRBV5-1 to TRBJ1-5; D possibly corresponds to TRBD1 (6 bases). CDR3 length: 14 amino acids. From germline, CDR1 is SGHRS and CDR2 YFSETQ. With 4 bases removed from V and 5 bases from J, the gap between germline ends came to 13 bases. Looking up the rest from reference TRBV5-1 and TRBJ1-5 gives the full variable domain: KAGVTQTPRYLIKTRGQQVTLSCSPISGHRSVSWYQQTPGQGLQFLFEYFSETQRNKGNFPGRFSGRQFSNSRSEMNVSTLELGDSALYLCASSEGTPDQPQHFGDGTRLSIL.

The gene calls are TRBV5-1 and TRBJ2-3; TRBD1 aligns across 8 bases. There are 14 residues in the CDR3. Germline V gene data show CDR1 as SGHRS and CDR2 as YFSETQ. Losses at the gene ends were 5 bases for V and 5 bases for J; bases not matched to a gene: 7. The CDR3 region has the DNA TGCGCCAGCAGTATGACAGGGGAGAGAGATACGCAGTATTTT. The encoded protein is CASSMTGERDTQYF.

This chain connects TRBV19 to TRBJ2-5; D unclear. Trimming pared 2 bases from V and 4 bases from J, leaving 11 bases between. The CDR3 covers 14 residues. Germline-derived CDR1 and CDR2 are LNHDA and SQIVND (reference sequence). The CDR3 DNA reads TGTGCCAGTAGTATACAGGTCGCCGGAGAGACCCAGTACTTC. Amino acid sequence: CASSIQVAGETQYF.

This clonotype turned up a few times. The V call is TRBV5-1, the J call TRBJ1-1; 9 bases map to TRBD1. Trimming removed 4 bases from V and 4 bases from J; junction bases left unmatched: 5. This CDR3 is built from 14 residues. The germline CDR1 and CDR2 sequences are SGHRS and YFSETQ. The CDR3 loop is CASSRAQGATEAFF. CDR3 DNA: TGCGCCAGCAGCAGGGCACAGGGGGCCACTGAAGCTTTCTTT.

This clonotype was detected only a few times. This chain uses TRBV24-1 with TRBJ2-1; possibly TRBD1 for D (6 bases). Deletions cut 9 bases from V and 7 bases from J, with 15 bases between. Germline CDR1 reads KGHDR; CDR2 reads SFDVKD. The CDR3 has 13 residues. CDR3 sequence (DNA): TGTGCCACCGCCCAGGGGTCGCAAAATGAGCAGTTCTTC. It is translated as CATAQGSQNEQFF.

This clonotype was detected only a few times. This chain uses TRBV7-9 with TRBJ1-2; D is possibly TRBD1 (6 bases). V shed 3 bases and J shed 8 bases, with 16 bases lying between them. Per the germline V gene, CDR1 is SEHNR and CDR2 is FQNEAQ (reference sequence). CDR3 length: 14 residues. CDR3 sequence reads: CASSFARGSGGYTF. DNA of the CDR3: TGTGCCAGCAGCTTCGCGAGGGGGTCAGGGGGCTACACCTTC.

The chain links TRBV28 to TRBJ1-6, with no clear D. Per the germline V gene, CDR1 is MDHEN and CDR2 is SYDVKM. This CDR3 region has 16 residues. V lost 4 bases to trimming and J lost 3 bases, with 13 bases between them. The CDR3 DNA reads as TGTGCCAGCAGTTCCTCGGCCGCCCTCTATAATTCACCCCTCCACTTT. This encodes CASSSSAALYNSPLHF.